The sequence of this TCR beta chain was determined in a study of T cell changes during pregnancy in multiple sclerosis. Data came from immunoSEQ multiplex PCR; TCRdb stores just in-frame clones and leaves some out. The repertoire holds 25,000 to 35,000 clones, with 90% as singletons. J gave up 0 bases and V 6 bases, and 5 bases lay outside the gene matches. The germline V gene encodes CDR1 MNHEY and CDR2 SMNVEV (reference sequence). The CDR3 loop spans 14 amino acids. The TCR originated in a female donor with multiple sclerosis, enrolled in a pregnancy study. This specimen consisted of CD8+ T cells from peripheral blood mononuclear cells, obtained in the second trimester of pregnancy. The chain carries TRBV27 and TRBJ2-7, with TRBD1 matching 7 bases. The CDR3 DNA follows: TGTGCCAGCAGCGGGACAGTGGACTCCTACGAGCAGTACTTC. Translation: CASSGTVDSYEQYF.